This T cell receptor (beta chain) comes out of a study of neurological immune-mediated disorders. The CDR3 is 13 residues long. V gave up 5 bases and J gave up 8 bases, with 10 bases separating them. Germline-derived CDR1 and CDR2 are SEHNR and FQNEAQ (reference sequence). Each CDR3 protein is one row after TCRdb ran MiXCR on the 5' RACE reads. The table has under 90,000 distinct CDR3 sequences, around 10% seen once. This clonotype is deemed medium-sized. Unsorted libraries came from 2 million PBMCs stored at -80 °C. The sequencing sample was made of PBMCs. V and J are TRBV7-9 and TRBJ1-6; D call uncertain. The sequence came from a man between 35 and 55 years old in good health. The CDR3 sequence: CASSADSDSPLHF. The CDR3 bases are TGTGCCAGCAGCGCGGACTCTGATTCACCCCTCCACTTT.